Listed below are T cell receptor beta chains from one sample, sequenced in a study of regulatory T cells in long-lasting Graves disease. One entry per CDR3 protein, called by TCRdb with MiXCR from the multiplex PCR reads. The profile shows just over 600,000 distinct CDR3 sequences, around 15% of them singletons. The sample also formed part of further work on T cells in Graves' hyperthyroidism and ophthalmopathy.

The material sequenced was peripheral blood mononuclear cells (PBMCs), taken at new diagnosis, from a patient treated with antithyroid drugs. Receptors originate from a woman in her 30s with Graves disease. Each CDR3 is given with its conserved first and last residue.

>TRBV6-5|TRBJ2-7
CASSFSRPSEQYF
>TRBV12-5|.
CASGLVLGQGQETQYF
>TRBV5-6|TRBJ1-1
CASSWDPMLGTEAFF
>TRBV7-8|TRBJ2-1
CASSSSGTVYNEQFF
>TRBV11-1|TRBJ1-5
CASSFGDGVGQPQHF
>TRBV18|TRBJ2-1
CASSQTGTSGHEQFF
>TRBV10-3|TRBJ2-5
CATTRDTGETQYF
>TRBV6-1|TRBJ1-6
CASSEGAGGLYNSPLHF
>TRBV19|TRBJ1-1
CASIDRGRNTEAFF
>TRBV20-1|TRBJ2-1
CSAEVAGGSFF
>TRBV12-3/TRBV12-4|TRBJ2-1
CVSRRSSGSTDEQFF
>TRBV28|TRBJ2-5
CASRGRSSGRYQETQYF
>TRBV2|TRBJ1-5
CASSEAWGTNQPQHF
>TRBV6-2/TRBV6-3|TRBJ2-3
CASSGWAGAGADTQYF
>TRBV11-2|TRBJ2-3
CASSWTREYTDTQYF
>TRBV20-1|TRBJ1-6
CSAREWGDAYNSPLHF
>TRBV28|TRBJ2-1
CASSRQGLNEQFF
>TRBV6-2/TRBV6-3|TRBJ1-1
CASSYQRDINMNTEAFF
>TRBV19|TRBJ1-4
CASSIQAVGGANEKLFF
>TRBV19|TRBJ1-1
CASKVGQGYTEAFF
>TRBV6-5|TRBJ2-1
CASSYSTGGPRDEQFF
>TRBV7-3|TRBJ1-1
CASSLMGGLKMNTEAFF
>TRBV28|TRBJ1-3
CASSLGRYGNTIYF
>TRBV24-1|TRBJ2-1
CATSDSPGTSGTPYNEQFF
>TRBV6-5|TRBJ1-1
CASSLGAATEAFF
>TRBV20-1|TRBJ1-2
CSAPLEGGYTF
>TRBV7-8|TRBJ1-4
CASSLGFSLRVASEKLFF
>TRBV7-2|TRBJ1-1
CASSPKSGNTEAFF
>TRBV12-3/TRBV12-4|TRBJ2-5
CASTSGGAGGTQYF
>TRBV27|TRBJ2-5
CASGQGAGETQYF
>TRBV7-9|TRBJ1-5
CASSAGQGKRSGDQPQHF
>TRBV28|TRBJ2-7
CASSRRQGGLHEQYF
>TRBV7-9|TRBJ2-5
CASSPGGPETQYF
>TRBV20-1|TRBJ2-3
CSALTGQGGPGGNSDTQYF
>TRBV6-5|TRBJ2-5
CASSFLLETQYF
>TRBV24-1|TRBJ2-1
CATSDPGSTYNEQFF
>TRBV6-5|TRBJ2-3
CASSYSTSQDTQYF
>TRBV12-3/TRBV12-4|TRBJ2-1
CASRDPLAGTYNEQFF
>TRBV4-1|TRBJ1-6
CASSSQGTPLHF
>TRBV5-1|TRBJ2-7
CASGLSGGLEQYF
>TRBV10-2|TRBJ2-7
CASGRDSYEQYF
>TRBV29-1|TRBJ2-2
CSVVSRGDTGELFF
>TRBV10-3|TRBJ1-5
CAISEFSQPQHF
>TRBV6-9|TRBJ1-1
CASSLGAVGGPFF
>TRBV7-2|TRBJ1-5
CASSLTGRNSNQPQHF
>TRBV7-2|TRBJ2-7
CASSPYRGVVSEQYF
>TRBV7-2|TRBJ2-5
CASSAGWDRTYPTF
>TRBV28|TRBJ2-2
CASSPSWRELFF
>TRBV12-3/TRBV12-4|TRBJ2-7
CASQRPGGSYEQYF
>TRBV28|TRBJ2-2
CASARYGRANTGELFF
>TRBV20-1|TRBJ2-1
CSASAFGTSGNEQFF
>TRBV3-1|TRBJ2-6
CASSQRGDWANVLTF
>TRBV7-9|TRBJ1-1
CASSAGGSTEAFF
>TRBV28|TRBJ2-1
CASSNGQGARSSEQFF
>TRBV28|TRBJ1-1
CASSLSQIEAFF
>TRBV20-1|TRBJ2-7
CSARGAGPTPPTYEQYF
>TRBV28|TRBJ2-4
CASSLTGGKNIQYF
>TRBV7-9|TRBJ2-3
CASSLEWADTQYF